Included here is one T cell receptor beta chain sequence, with context. No antigen is known for it. There were TCR beta CDR3 regions amplified from RNA transcripts. The TCR CDR3 was amplified in a first-round RT-PCR using the HTBI primer set. MiXCR, run by TCRdb on the multiplex PCR reads, gives a single entry per CDR3 protein. The sample contains about 510,000 distinct CDR3 sequences, roughly 45% of which appear only once. It was uncontrolled infection, other autoimmune disease, pregnancy or lactation that excluded patients. The data were taken from a study of T cells in Graves' hyperthyroidism and ophthalmopathy. Study-level points and caveats: Model-based prediction identified ophthalmopathy a median around 6.5 months prior to its onset. Blood shared most expanded thyroid clonotypes above 0.001. A model of 13 V-J features distinguished ophthalmopathy from stable hyperthyroidism.

Per germline, CDR1 SGHRS and CDR2 YFSETQ. This CDR3 comprises 15 residues. V was clipped by 3 bases and J by 4 bases; unmatched bases: 7. The specimen sequenced was peripheral blood or thyroid tissue (not recorded which). This sequence was found in an adult woman with Graves' disease, either hyperthyroidism or ophthalmopathy (not recorded which). The rearrangement uses TRBV5-1 and TRBJ1-3, with 7 bases lining up with TRBD1. The CDR3 bases are TGCGCCAGCAGCTATATCGGGACAGCAGGAAACACCATATATTTT. It translates to CASSYIGTAGNTIYF.